Shown below are 3 T cell receptor beta chains from a single sample sequenced in a study of T cell responses to AZD1222 COVID-19 vaccine listed by TCRdb under 2021. Receptor libraries were prepared by the immunoSEQ multiplex PCR assay. TCRdb provides this immuneACCESS table in a form limited to in-frame rearrangements. Some clones are lacking; in checked studies, under half of them reflect an unresolved V gene, and why the rest are absent is not known. The sample includes more than 60,000 clones, with roughly 87% observed a single time. The ten largest clones add up to about 22% of the sample. According to the study, the label for this sample's time point signals: baseline before first vaccination. The material sequenced was peripheral blood, taken on day 0 of AZD1222 vaccination. The receptors here all came from an adult in good health.

The CDR3 coding sequence is TGTGCCAGCAGTCCCTTTGCGGGAACCTACGAGCAGTACTTC. This codes for CASSPFAGTYEQYF. The J gene is TRBJ2-7, the V gene TRBV28; TRBD2 is a possible D gene (6 bases). This CDR3 comprises 14 residues. Germline loops: CDR1 MDHEN, CDR2 SYDVKM. The V end was cut by 5 bases, the J end by 2 bases, with 13 bases between.

This chain uses TRBV28 with TRBJ2-7, with TRBD1 matching 9 bases. The germline V gene encodes CDR1 MDHEN and CDR2 SYDVKM. The CDR3 is made up of 14 amino acids. V dropped 8 bases and J dropped 6; count of bases not matched to a gene: 11. The CDR3 is CASFPGQGPLEQYF. DNA of the CDR3: TGTGCCAGCTTCCCGGGACAGGGCCCCCTCGAGCAGTACTTC. Together with reference TRBV28 and TRBJ2-7, the CDR3 gives the full variable domain: DVKVTQSSRYLVKRTGEKVFLECVQDMDHENMFWYRQDPGLGLRLIYFSYDVKMKEKGDIPEGYSVSREKKERFSLILESASTNQTSMYLCASFPGQGPLEQYFGPGTRLTVT.

The chain couples TRBV2 to TRBJ2-4; D unresolved. Trimming removed 2 bases at V and 0 bases at J, with 11 bases between. CDR3 length: 16 amino acids. Looked up from germline, CDR1 is SNHLY and CDR2 is FYNNEI. CDR3 protein: CASSEIRQIAKNIQYF. The CDR3 nucleotides are TGTGCCAGCAGTGAAATCCGTCAGATAGCCAAAAACATTCAGTACTTC.